A selection of T cell receptor beta chains follows, all from one sample in a study of high-grade serous ovarian cancer treatment subgroups. Clones were sequenced by immunoSEQ multiplex PCR, and TCRdb holds only the in-frame ones, with some missing. Of 30,000 or so clones listed, roughly four fifths are singletons. Input material: tumor tissue. The source of these receptors is a human donor with high-grade serous ovarian cancer. The CDR3 runs from the conserved cysteine through the conserved F or W. The D gene is left open where the match is weak. Clone size is given for some rows only: seen once, a few or many times, or a class if the clone is expanded.

D | size | J | V | CDR3 | DNA
- | - | TRBJ2-2 | TRBV27 | CASSLGRGGELFF | TGTGCCAGCAGTTTAGGTCGTGGCGGGGAGCTGTTTTTT
TRBD2 | - | TRBJ2-3 | TRBV19 | CASSPDGLVTDTQYF | TGTGCCAGTAGTCCGGACGGACTAGTCACAGATACGCAGTATTTT
- | few | TRBJ2-7 | TRBV2 | CASSEESGPHEQYF | TGTGCCAGCAGTGAGGAGTCAGGCCCCCACGAGCAGTACTTC
- | - | TRBJ1-1 | TRBV29-1 | CSAEQGYNTEAFF | TGCAGCGCTGAACAGGGTTACAACACTGAAGCTTTCTTT
TRBD1 | - | TRBJ2-5 | TRBV12-5 | CASGLGQGAGETQYF | TGTGCTAGTGGTTTGGGACAGGGGGCAGGGGAGACCCAGTACTTC
- | - | TRBJ2-4 | TRBV2 | CASSALRDLNIQYF | TGTGCCAGCAGTGCACTCCGGGACCTAAACATTCAGTACTTC
TRBD1 | - | TRBJ1-5 | TRBV15 | CATSTRDRRALNQPQHF | TGTGCCACCTCTACCCGGGACAGAAGGGCCCTCAATCAGCCCCAGCATTTT
- | - | TRBJ2-7 | TRBV27 | CASSLSEGSYEQYF | TGTGCCAGCAGTTTATCTGAGGGGTCCTACGAGCAGTACTTC
TRBD1 | - | TRBJ1-4 | TRBV19 | CASSDRGEKLFF | TGTGCCAGTAGTGACAGGGGTGAAAAACTGTTTTTT
TRBD1 | - | TRBJ2-2 | TRBV9 | CASSVGTGGNTGELFF | TGTGCCAGCAGCGTCGGGACAGGGGGGAACACCGGGGAGCTGTTTTTT
TRBD1 | - | TRBJ2-3 | TRBV6-5 | CASSNRGLLPDTQYF | TGTGCCAGCAGCAACAGGGGGCTCTTACCAGATACGCAGTATTTT
TRBD2 | - | TRBJ2-3 | TRBV19 | CASRPAGVGDTQYF | TGTGCCAGTAGACCGGCGGGAGTTGGAGATACGCAGTATTTT
- | once | TRBJ1-3 | TRBV7-8 | CASSLGTLSGNTIYF | TGTGCCAGCAGCTTAGGGACACTTTCTGGAAACACCATATATTTT
- | - | TRBJ2-3 | TRBV2 | CASSGMVTSTDTQYF | TGTGCCAGCTCCGGTATGGTGACTAGCACAGATACGCAGTATTTT
TRBD1 | - | TRBJ2-7 | TRBV6-7 | CASSLTGQGANEQYF | TGTGCCAGCAGCCTGACGGGACAGGGGGCGAACGAGCAGTACTTC
- | - | TRBJ2-6 | TRBV28 | CASRGAATFSGANVLTF | TGTGCCAGCCGGGGCGCGGCCACCTTCTCTGGGGCCAACGTCCTGACTTTC
- | few | TRBJ2-2 | TRBV28 | CASSLVTPGELFF | TGTGCCAGCAGTTTGGTCACCCCCGGGGAGCTGTTTTTT
- | - | TRBJ1-1 | TRBV2 | CASSPDSNTEAFF | TGTGCCAGCAGTCCGGACAGCAACACTGAAGCTTTCTTT
TRBD1 | - | TRBJ2-7 | TRBV7-2 | CASSMRTGLHEQYF | TGTGCCAGCAGCATGCGGACAGGGCTACACGAGCAGTACTTC
TRBD1 | - | TRBJ2-7 | TRBV30 | CAWSGNRVGQTYEQYF | TGTGCCTGGAGTGGGAATCGGGTGGGACAGACCTACGAGCAGTACTTC
- | - | TRBJ1-1 | TRBV27 | CASSLSFRSGAMVAFF | TGTGCCAGCAGTTTATCCTTTCGCTCGGGGGCGATGGTAGCTTTCTTT
- | few | TRBJ1-5 | TRBV6-1 | CASSEVQGNSGYQPQHF | TGTGCCAGCAGTGAAGTACAGGGCAATTCAGGGTACCAGCCCCAGCATTTT
- | - | TRBJ2-6 | TRBV19 | CASRITSGANVLTF | TGTGCCAGTAGGATAACCTCTGGGGCCAACGTCCTGACTTTC
TRBD2 | - | TRBJ2-3 | TRBV5-8 | CASSPGLAGLTDTQYF | TGTGCCAGCAGTCCAGGACTAGCGGGTCTCACAGATACGCAGTATTTT
TRBD2 | - | TRBJ2-7 | TRBV11-2 | CASSYLAGGMYEQYF | TGTGCCAGCAGCTACCTGGCGGGAGGTATGTACGAGCAGTACTTC
TRBD2 | - | TRBJ2-1 | TRBV2 | CASSETTSGTGEQFF | TGTGCCAGCAGTGAGACGACTAGCGGGACGGGTGAGCAGTTCTTC
- | - | TRBJ2-6 | TRBV30 | CAWAQGSSGANVLTF | TGTGCCTGGGCACAGGGATCCTCTGGGGCCAACGTCCTGACTTTC
TRBD2 | - | TRBJ2-2 | TRBV19 | CASSILLAGGTGELFF | TGTGCCAGTAGTATACTCCTAGCGGGAGGCACCGGGGAGCTGTTTTTT
TRBD1 | - | TRBJ1-4 | TRBV6-5 | CASSLGGQGGEKLFF | TGTGCCAGCAGTTTGGGAGGACAGGGGGGAGAAAAACTGTTTTTT
- | - | TRBJ2-7 | TRBV9 | CASSVRGAPYEQYF | TGTGCCAGCAGCGTTCGGGGGGCCCCCTACGAGCAGTACTTC
- | few | TRBJ2-7 | TRBV2 | CASSEDSLGGEQYF | TGTGCCAGCAGTGAGGACAGCTTGGGGGGCGAGCAGTACTTC
TRBD2 | once | TRBJ2-2 | TRBV27 | CASRGAGRGGGELFF | TGTGCCAGCAGAGGGGCAGGGAGGGGCGGCGGGGAGCTGTTTTTT
- | - | TRBJ2-6 | TRBV11-3 | CASSPSPGAPGANVLTF | TGTGCCAGCAGCCCAAGCCCGGGGGCGCCTGGGGCCAACGTCCTGACTTTC
- | - | TRBJ2-6 | TRBV4-1 | CASSQDSSRTAGANVLTF | TGCGCCAGCAGCCAAGATTCGAGTCGCACAGCTGGGGCCAACGTCCTGACTTTC
- | once | TRBJ2-5 | TRBV5-4 | CASSPGFSETQYF | TGTGCCAGCAGCCCAGGGTTTTCAGAGACCCAGTACTTC
TRBD1 | once | TRBJ1-2 | TRBV7-9 | CASSPNRGLYGYTF | TGTGCCAGCAGCCCCAACAGGGGTTTGTATGGCTACACCTTC
- | - | TRBJ2-1 | TRBV30 | CAWSRLEYNEQFF | TGTGCCTGGAGCCGGCTAGAATACAATGAGCAGTTCTTC
TRBD2 | - | TRBJ2-7 | TRBV11-2 | CASSPGLAGGGVPYEQYF | TGTGCCAGCAGCCCCGGACTAGCGGGAGGGGGTGTCCCCTACGAGCAGTACTTC
- | - | TRBJ2-2 | TRBV11-1 | CASSLGAGQNTGELFF | TGTGCCAGCAGCCTCGGGGCGGGACAGAACACCGGGGAGCTGTTTTTT